One sample yielded the 7 T cell receptor beta chains listed below, sequenced in a study of T cell responses to AZD1222 COVID-19 vaccine. The data were produced by immunoSEQ multiplex PCR, yet TCRdb's version contains in-frame clones alone and is incomplete. Found here are some 140,000 clones, roughly 93% of them singletons; the top ten hold roughly 0.9%. The material was peripheral blood, obtained on day 0 of AZD1222 vaccination. These receptors were collected from an adult in good health.

Regarding this clone: This CDR3 is also generated by other DNA sequences in the sample. The chain employs TRBV6-5 and TRBJ1-2, with D possibly matching TRBD1 (6 bases). The CDR3 covers 12 residues. Trimming shortened V by 6 bases and J by 4 bases, and 9 bases separated the two germline ends. Germline V gives CDR1 MNHEY, CDR2 SVGAGI. The CDR3 loop is CASRTGFYGYTF. CDR3 coding DNA: TGTGCCAGCAGGACAGGATTCTATGGCTACACCTTC.

The rearrangement links TRBV5-6 to TRBJ2-5; TRBD2 aligns across 9 bases. V was clipped by 2 bases and J by 3 bases; unmatched bases: 5. The CDR3 totals 15 residues. The germline V gene encodes CDR1 SGHDT and CDR2 YYEEEE. The CDR3 sequence is CASSFTIAGEETQYF. CDR3 nucleotides: TGTGCCAGCAGCTTTACCATAGCGGGGGAAGAGACCCAGTACTTC.

The chain uses TRBV5-5 and TRBJ1-2, with D maybe TRBD1 (6 bases). The CDR3 has 14 residues. Germline lookup yields CDR1 SGHKS and CDR2 YYEKEE (reference sequence). The V gene lost 0 bases and the J gene lost 4 bases, with 10 bases spanning the gap. This CDR3 reads CASSLEGQSYGYTF. The DNA for the CDR3 is TGTGCCAGCAGCTTGGAGGGACAAAGCTATGGCTACACCTTC.

V usage is TRBV6-5 and J usage is TRBJ1-5, with D unresolved. CDR1 is MNHEY and CDR2 is SVGAGI in the germline V gene. This CDR3 has 15 residues. V gave up 6 bases and J gave up 4 bases, with 16 bases separating them. The CDR3 loop reads CASSLNGVLNQPQHF. Here the CDR3 DNA reads TGTGCCAGCAGCCTAAACGGGGTGCTTAATCAGCCCCAGCATTTT.

The chain employs TRBV29-1 and TRBJ2-5; perhaps TRBD2 as D (7 bases). V was trimmed by 7 bases and J by 3 bases, leaving 15 bases between them. CDR3 size: 13 residues. CDR1 SQVTM and CDR2 ANQGSEA come from the germline V gene. DNA for the CDR3: TGCAGCGCCAGGGGAGGGGTGGAAGAGACCCAGTACTTC. Its protein is CSARGGVEETQYF.

This chain connects TRBV5-1 to TRBJ2-5; unclear D gene. Germline CDR1 SGHRS, CDR2 YFSETQ. V gave up 6 bases and J gave up 4 bases, with 16 bases separating them. The CDR3 contains 14 residues. CDR3 amino acids: CASTDGPTGETQYF. For the CDR3, the DNA is TGCGCCAGCACTGACGGACCTACTGGAGAGACCCAGTACTTC.

The rearrangement links TRBV20-1 to TRBJ1-5; D is uncertain. V was pared by 6 bases and J by 4 bases, with 7 bases between. CDR3 length: 11 residues. Germline CDR1 DFQATT, CDR2 SNEGSKA (reference sequence). The CDR3 is CSAGSNQPQHF. The CDR3 DNA is TGCAGTGCGGGTTCAAATCAGCCCCAGCATTTT.